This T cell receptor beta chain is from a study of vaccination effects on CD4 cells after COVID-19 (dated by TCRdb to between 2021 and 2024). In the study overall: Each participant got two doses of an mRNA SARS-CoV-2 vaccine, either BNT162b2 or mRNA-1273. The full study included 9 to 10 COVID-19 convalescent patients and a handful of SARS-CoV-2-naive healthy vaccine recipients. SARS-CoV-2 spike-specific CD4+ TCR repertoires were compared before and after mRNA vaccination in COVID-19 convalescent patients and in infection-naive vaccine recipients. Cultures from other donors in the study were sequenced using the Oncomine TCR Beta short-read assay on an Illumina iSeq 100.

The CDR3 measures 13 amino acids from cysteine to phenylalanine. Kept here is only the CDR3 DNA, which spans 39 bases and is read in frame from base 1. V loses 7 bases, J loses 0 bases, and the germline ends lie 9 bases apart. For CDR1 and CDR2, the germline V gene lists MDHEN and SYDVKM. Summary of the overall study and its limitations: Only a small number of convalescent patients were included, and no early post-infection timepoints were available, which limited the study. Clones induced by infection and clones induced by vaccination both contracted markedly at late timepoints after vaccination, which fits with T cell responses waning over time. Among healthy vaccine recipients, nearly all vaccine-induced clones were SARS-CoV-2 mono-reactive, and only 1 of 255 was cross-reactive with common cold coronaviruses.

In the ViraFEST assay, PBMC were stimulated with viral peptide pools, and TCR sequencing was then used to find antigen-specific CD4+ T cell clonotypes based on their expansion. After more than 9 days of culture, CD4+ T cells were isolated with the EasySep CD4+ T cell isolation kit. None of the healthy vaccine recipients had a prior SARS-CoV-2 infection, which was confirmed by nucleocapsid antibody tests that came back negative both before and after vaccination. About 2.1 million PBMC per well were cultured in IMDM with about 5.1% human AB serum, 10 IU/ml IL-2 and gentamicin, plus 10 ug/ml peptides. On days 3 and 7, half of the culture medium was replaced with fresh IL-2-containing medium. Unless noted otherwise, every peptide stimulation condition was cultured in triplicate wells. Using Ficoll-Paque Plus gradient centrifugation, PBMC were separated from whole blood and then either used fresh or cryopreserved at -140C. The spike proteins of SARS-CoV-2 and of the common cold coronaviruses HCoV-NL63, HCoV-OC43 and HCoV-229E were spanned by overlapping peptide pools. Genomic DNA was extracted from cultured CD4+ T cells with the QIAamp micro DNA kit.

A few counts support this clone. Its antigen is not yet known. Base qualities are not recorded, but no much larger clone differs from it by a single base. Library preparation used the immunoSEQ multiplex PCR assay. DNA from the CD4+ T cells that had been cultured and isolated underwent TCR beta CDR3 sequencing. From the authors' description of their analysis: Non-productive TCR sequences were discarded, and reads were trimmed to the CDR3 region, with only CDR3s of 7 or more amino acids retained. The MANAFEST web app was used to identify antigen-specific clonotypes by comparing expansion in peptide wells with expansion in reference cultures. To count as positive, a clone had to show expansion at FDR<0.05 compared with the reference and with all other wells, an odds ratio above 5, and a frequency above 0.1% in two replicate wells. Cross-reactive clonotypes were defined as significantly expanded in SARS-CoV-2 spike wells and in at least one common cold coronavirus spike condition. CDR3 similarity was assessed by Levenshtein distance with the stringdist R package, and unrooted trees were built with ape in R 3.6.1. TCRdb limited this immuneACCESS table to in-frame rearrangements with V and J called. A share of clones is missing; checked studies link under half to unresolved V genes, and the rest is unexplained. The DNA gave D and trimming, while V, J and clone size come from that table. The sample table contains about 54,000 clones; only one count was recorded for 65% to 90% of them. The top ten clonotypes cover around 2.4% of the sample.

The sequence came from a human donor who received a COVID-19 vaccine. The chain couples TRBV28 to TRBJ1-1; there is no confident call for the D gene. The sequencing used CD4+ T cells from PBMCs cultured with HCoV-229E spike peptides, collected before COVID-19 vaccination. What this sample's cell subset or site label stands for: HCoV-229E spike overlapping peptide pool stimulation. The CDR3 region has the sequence CASMSRVNTEAFF. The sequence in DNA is TGTGCCAGCATGAGTAGGGTGAACACTGAAGCTTTCTTT. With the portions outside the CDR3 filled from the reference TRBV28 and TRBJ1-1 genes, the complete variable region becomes DVKVTQSSRYLVKRTGEKVFLECVQDMDHENMFWYRQDPGLGLRLIYFSYDVKMKEKGDIPEGYSVSREKKERFSLILESASTNQTSMYLCASMSRVNTEAFFGQGTRLTVV.